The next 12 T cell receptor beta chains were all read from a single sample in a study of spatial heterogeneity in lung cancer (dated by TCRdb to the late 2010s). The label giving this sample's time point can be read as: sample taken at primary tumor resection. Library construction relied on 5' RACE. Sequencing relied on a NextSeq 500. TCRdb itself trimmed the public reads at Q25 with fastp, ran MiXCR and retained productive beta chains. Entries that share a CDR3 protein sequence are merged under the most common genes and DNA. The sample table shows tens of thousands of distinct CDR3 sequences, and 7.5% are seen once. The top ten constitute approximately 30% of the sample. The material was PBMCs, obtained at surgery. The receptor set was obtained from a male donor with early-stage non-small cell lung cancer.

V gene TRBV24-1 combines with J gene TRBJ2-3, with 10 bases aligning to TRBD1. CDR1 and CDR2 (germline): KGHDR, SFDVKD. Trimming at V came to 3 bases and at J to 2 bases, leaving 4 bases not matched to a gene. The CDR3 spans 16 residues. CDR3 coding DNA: TGTGCCACCAGTGATCCGGGACAGGGGAACACAGATACGCAGTATTTT. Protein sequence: CATSDPGQGNTDTQYF.

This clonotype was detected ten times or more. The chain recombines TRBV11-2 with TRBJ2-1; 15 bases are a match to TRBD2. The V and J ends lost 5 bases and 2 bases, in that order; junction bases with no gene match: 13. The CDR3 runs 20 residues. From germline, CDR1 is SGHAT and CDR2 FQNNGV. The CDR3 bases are TGTGCCAGCAGCCCCGTCGGGACTAGCGGGAGGCACCCCACCTACAATGAGCAGTTCTTC. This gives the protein CASSPVGTSGRHPTYNEQFF.

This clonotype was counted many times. The CDR3: CASSMTSGSLSSYNEQFF. CDR3 sequence (DNA): TGCGCCAGCAGCATGACTAGCGGGAGTCTTAGCTCCTACAATGAGCAGTTCTTC. V usage is TRBV5-1 and J usage is TRBJ2-1, with 12 bases aligning to TRBD2. This CDR3 is built from 18 residues. Germline-derived CDR1 and CDR2 are SGHRS and YFSETQ. V was pared by 4 bases and J by 0 bases, with 8 bases of the junction left unmatched.

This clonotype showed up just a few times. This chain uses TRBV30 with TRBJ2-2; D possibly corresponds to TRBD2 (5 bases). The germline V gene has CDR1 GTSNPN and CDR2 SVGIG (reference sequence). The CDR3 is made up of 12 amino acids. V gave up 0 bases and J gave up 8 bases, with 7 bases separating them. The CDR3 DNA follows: TGTGCCTGGAGTGTAGGCGGGGGGGAGCTGTTTTTT. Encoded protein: CAWSVGGGELFF. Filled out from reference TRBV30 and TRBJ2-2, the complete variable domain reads SQTIHQWPATLVQPVGSPLSLECTVEGTSNPNLYWYRQAAGRGLQLLFYSVGIGQISSEVPQNLSASRPQDRQFILSSKKLLLSDSGFYLCAWSVGGGELFFGEGSRLTVL.

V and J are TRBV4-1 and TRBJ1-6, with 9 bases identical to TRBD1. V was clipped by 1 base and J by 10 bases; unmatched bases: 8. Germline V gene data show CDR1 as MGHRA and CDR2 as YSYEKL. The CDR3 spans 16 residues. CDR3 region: CASSQVLDRGFSPLHF. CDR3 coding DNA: TGCGCCAGCAGCCAAGTTCTGGACAGGGGTTTCTCACCCCTCCACTTT.

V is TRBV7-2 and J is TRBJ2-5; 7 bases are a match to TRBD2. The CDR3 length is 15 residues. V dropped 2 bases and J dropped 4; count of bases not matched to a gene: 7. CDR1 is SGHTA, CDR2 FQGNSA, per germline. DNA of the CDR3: TGTGCCAGCAGCTTACAGCTAGCGGATGGAGAGACCCAGTACTTC. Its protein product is CASSLQLADGETQYF.

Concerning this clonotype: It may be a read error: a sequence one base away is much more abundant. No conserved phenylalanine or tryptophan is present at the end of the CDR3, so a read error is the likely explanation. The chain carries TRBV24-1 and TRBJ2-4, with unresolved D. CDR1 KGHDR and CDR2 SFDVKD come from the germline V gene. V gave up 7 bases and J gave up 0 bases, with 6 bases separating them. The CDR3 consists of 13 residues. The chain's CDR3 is CATREIAKNIQYL. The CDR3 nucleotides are TGTGCCACCAGGGAGATAGCCAAAAACATTCAGTACCTC.

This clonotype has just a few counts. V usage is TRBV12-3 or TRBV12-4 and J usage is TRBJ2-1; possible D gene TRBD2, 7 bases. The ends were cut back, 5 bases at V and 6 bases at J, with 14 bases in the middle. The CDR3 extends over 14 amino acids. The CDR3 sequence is CASSLLGGRNEQFF. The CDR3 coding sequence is TGTGCCAGCAGTCTACTCGGGGGGCGCAATGAGCAGTTCTTC.

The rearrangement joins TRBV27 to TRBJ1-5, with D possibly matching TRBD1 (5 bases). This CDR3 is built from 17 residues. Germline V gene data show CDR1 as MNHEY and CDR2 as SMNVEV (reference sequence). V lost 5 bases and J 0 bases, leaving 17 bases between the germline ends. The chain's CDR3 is CASSPSAGGDSNQPQHF. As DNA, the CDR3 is TGTGCCAGCAGTCCCTCCGCGGGGGGAGATAGCAATCAGCCCCAGCATTTT.

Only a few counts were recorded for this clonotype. CDR3 DNA: TGTGCCAGCAGCAAAGGGCAGAGTCTCAATCAGCCCCAGCATTTT. It specifies CASSKGQSLNQPQHF. This chain links TRBV21-1 with TRBJ1-5. TRBV21-1 has pseudogene status. This CDR3 is 15 amino acids long.

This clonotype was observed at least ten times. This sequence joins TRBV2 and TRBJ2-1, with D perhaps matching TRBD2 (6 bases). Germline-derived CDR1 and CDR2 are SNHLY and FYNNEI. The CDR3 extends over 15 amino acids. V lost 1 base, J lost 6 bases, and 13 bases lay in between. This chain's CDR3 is CASSEGTNGPNEQFF. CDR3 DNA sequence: TGTGCCAGCAGTGAAGGGACTAACGGACCCAATGAGCAGTTCTTC.

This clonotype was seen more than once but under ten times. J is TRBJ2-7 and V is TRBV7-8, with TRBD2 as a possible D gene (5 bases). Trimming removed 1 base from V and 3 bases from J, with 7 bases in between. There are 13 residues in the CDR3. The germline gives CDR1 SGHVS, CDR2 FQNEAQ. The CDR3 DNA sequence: TGTGCCAGCAGCTTAGTAGAGGGCTACGAGCAGTACGTC. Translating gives CASSLVEGYEQYV.